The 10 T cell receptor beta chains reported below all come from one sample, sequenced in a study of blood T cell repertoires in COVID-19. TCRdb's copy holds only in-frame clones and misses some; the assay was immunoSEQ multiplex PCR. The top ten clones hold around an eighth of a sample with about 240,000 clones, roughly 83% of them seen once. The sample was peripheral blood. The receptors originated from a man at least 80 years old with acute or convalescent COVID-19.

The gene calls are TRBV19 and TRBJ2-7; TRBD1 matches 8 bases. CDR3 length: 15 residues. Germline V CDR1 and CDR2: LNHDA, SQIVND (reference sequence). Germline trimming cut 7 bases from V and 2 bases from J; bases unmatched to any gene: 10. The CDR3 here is CASNNPGGNPYEQYF. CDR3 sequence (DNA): TGTGCCAGTAATAACCCAGGGGGCAACCCCTACGAGCAGTACTTC.

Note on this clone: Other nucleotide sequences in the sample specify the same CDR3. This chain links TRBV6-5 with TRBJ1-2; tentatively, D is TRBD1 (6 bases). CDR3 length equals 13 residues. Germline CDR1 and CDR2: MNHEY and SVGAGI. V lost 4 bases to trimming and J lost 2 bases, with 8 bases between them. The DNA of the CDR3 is TGTGCCAGCAGTTGGACAGCCAACTATGGCTACACCTTC. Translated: CASSWTANYGYTF.

Written as DNA, the CDR3 is TGCAGCGTTGCCGGGACTCCTAATTCACCCCTCCACTTT. Protein: CSVAGTPNSPLHF. The chain recombines TRBV29-1 with TRBJ1-6; D may be TRBD1 (5 bases). The CDR3 contains 13 residues. V was pared by 4 bases and J by 6 bases, with 10 bases between. The V gene's germline CDR1 is SQVTM and CDR2 ANQGSEA. The complete variable domain, with remaining parts taken from reference TRBV29-1 and TRBJ1-6, reads SAVISQKPSRDICQRGTSLTIQCQVDSQVTMMFWYRQQPGQSLTLIATANQGSEATYESGFVIDKFPISRPNLTFSTLTVSNMSPEDSSIYLCSVAGTPNSPLHFGNGTRLTVT.

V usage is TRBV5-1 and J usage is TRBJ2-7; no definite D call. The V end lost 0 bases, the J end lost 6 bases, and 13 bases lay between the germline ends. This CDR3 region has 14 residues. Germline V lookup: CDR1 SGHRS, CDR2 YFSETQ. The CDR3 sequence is CASSLALGISEQYF. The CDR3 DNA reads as TGCGCCAGCAGCTTGGCCCTAGGTATAAGCGAGCAGTACTTC.

CDR3 sequence reads: CASSPGQGTYNSPLHF. CDR3 DNA: TGTGCCAGCAGCCCTGGACAGGGGACTTATAATTCACCCCTCCACTTT. The chain has TRBV6-2 or TRBV6-3 and TRBJ1-6; 9 bases are shared with TRBD1. CDR1 is MNHEY, CDR2 SVGEGT, per germline. The CDR3 loop spans 16 amino acids. With V trimmed by 6 bases and J by 4 bases, 7 bases remained unmatched.

In DNA form, the CDR3 reads TGTGCCGCTAAGGGCCCTACAGGATATGGCTACACCTTC. Translated, it gives CAAKGPTGYGYTF. This chain connects TRBV28 to TRBJ1-2; tentatively, D is TRBD1 (5 bases). The germline V and J ends were trimmed by 11 bases and 5 bases, with 18 bases remaining between them. The CDR3 extends over 13 amino acids. Germline CDR1 reads MDHEN; CDR2 reads SYDVKM.

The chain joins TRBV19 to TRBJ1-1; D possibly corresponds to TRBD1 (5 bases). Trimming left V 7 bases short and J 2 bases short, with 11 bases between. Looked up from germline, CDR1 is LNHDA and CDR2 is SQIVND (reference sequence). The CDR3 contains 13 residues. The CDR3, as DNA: TGTGCCAGTAAGCCCGACAGTAACACTGAAGCTTTCTTT. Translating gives CASKPDSNTEAFF.

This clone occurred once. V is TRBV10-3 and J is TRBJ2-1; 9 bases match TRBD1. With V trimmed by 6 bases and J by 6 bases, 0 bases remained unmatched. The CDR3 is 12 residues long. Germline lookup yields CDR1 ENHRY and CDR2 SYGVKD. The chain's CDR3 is CAIRDRGNEQFF. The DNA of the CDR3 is TGTGCCATCAGGGACAGGGGCAATGAGCAGTTCTTC.

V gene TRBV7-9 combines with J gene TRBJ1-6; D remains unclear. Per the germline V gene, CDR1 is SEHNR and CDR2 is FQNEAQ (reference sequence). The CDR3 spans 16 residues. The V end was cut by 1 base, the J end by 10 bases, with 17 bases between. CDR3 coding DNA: TGTGCCAGCAGCTTAGGACCCGTGAGGGCTGGCTCACCCCTCCACTTT. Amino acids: CASSLGPVRAGSPLHF.

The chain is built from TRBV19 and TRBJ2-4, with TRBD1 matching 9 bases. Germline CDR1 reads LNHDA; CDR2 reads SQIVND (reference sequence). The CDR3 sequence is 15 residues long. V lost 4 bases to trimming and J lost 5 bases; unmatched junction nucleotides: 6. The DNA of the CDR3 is TGTGCCAGTAGTACTTCCGGGACAGGGCAAAACATTCAGTACTTC. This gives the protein CASSTSGTGQNIQYF.